This TCR beta chain derives from a study of blood T cell repertoires in COVID-19. The authors' processing: Scientists estimated how many nucleated cells there were by amplifying reference gene primers. Sequenced by immunoSEQ multiplex PCR; TCRdb stores in-frame clones only, minus some. V, J and clone size were drawn from that table, and D and trimming were deduced from the DNA. The table shows 210,000 or so clones, with around 90% occurring only once. CDR1 is SGHRS, CDR2 YFSETQ, per germline. The V and J ends lost 0 bases and 8 bases, in that order; junction bases with no gene match: 5. This CDR3 has 14 amino acids.

This TCR derives from a man aged 25 to 45 with COVID-19, enrolled during active disease. The rearrangement joins TRBV5-1 to TRBJ2-1, with 7 bases aligning to TRBD1. Input material: peripheral blood. CDR3 DNA sequence: TGCGCCAGCAGCTTGGCCGACAGGGAGCATGAGCAGTTCTTC. It encodes CASSLADREHEQFF.